This T cell receptor beta chain stems from a study of siplizumab effects on memory and regulatory T cells. A note on this clone: No antigen is known for it. The junction differs from germline at one of its ends, possibly a read error.

This CDR3 spans 10 amino acids. The germline CDR1 and CDR2 sequences are MNHNS and SASEGT. Each sample had 95,000 to 100,000 TCR templates assayed. Data came from immunoSEQ multiplex PCR; TCRdb stores just in-frame clones and leaves some out. This table has approximately 120,000 clones, 93% appearing once. General study findings and limits: Naive T cells, seemingly more diverse than memory cells, seemed major alloresponse contributors.

The J gene is TRBJ1-1, the V gene TRBV6-1; D uncertain. The TCR was taken from a human donor in good health. The sample taken for sequencing was non-Treg CD4+ T cells sorted from blood. The CDR3 region is CAGRSGEAFF. The DNA for the CDR3 is TGTGCCGGCAGAAGCGGGGAAGCTTTCTTT.